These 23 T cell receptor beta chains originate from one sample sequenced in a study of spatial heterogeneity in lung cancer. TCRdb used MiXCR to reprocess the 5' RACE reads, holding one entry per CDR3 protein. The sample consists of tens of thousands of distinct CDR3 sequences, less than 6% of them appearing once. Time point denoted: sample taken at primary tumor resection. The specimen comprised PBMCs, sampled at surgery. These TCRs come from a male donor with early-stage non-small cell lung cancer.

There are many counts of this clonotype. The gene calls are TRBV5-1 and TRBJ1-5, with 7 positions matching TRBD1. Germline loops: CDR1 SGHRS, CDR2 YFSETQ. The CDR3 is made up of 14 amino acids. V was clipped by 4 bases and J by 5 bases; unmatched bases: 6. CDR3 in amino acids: CASSLTGVDQPQHF. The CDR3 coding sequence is TGCGCCAGCAGCCTCACAGGGGTCGATCAGCCCCAGCATTTT.

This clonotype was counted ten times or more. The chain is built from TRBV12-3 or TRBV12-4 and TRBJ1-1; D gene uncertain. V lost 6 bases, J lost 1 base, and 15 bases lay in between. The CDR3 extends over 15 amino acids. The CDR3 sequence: CASSPLMRGNTEAFF. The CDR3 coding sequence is TGTGCCAGCAGCCCATTGATGCGGGGGAACACTGAAGCTTTCTTT.

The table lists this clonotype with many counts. The CDR3 DNA reads TGCAGTGCTGTAAGACTAGCGGGAGCAGCAGATACGCAGTATTTT. Translated, it gives CSAVRLAGAADTQYF. The V call is TRBV20-1, the J call TRBJ2-3, with 12 bases matching TRBD2. Germline loops: CDR1 DFQATT, CDR2 SNEGSKA (reference sequence). CDR3 length: 15 residues. J was trimmed by 4 bases and V by 5 bases; bases with no gene match: 7.

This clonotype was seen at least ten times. The CDR3 is CATSRAPGGRYEQYF. The CDR3 region has the DNA TGTGCCACCAGCAGAGCCCCAGGGGGACGTTACGAGCAGTACTTC. This chain links TRBV15 with TRBJ2-7, with TRBD1 matching 7 bases. The CDR3 totals 15 residues. The ends lost 1 base at V and 4 bases at J; junction bases unmatched: 7. Germline CDR1 is LNHNV and CDR2 is YYDKDF (reference sequence).

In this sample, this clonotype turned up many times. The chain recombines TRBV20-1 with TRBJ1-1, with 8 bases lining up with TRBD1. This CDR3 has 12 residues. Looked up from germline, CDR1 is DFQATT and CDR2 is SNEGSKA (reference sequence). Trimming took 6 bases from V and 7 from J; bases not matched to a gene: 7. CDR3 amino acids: CSAPTDRDEAFF. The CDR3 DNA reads TGCAGTGCCCCCACGGACAGGGATGAAGCTTTCTTT.

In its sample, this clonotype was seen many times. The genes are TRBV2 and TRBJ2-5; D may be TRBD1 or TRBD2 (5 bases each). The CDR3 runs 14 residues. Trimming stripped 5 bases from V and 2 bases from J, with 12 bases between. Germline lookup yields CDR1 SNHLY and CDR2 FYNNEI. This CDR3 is CASSWDQTQETQYF. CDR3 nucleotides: TGTGCCAGCAGTTGGGACCAGACGCAAGAGACCCAGTACTTC.

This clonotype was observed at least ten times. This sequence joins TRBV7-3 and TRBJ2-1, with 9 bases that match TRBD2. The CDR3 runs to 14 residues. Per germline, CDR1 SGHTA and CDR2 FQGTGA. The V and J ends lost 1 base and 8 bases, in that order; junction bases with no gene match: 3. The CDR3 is CASSLIPSGDEQFF. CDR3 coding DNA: TGTGCCAGCAGCTTAATACCTAGCGGGGATGAGCAGTTCTTC.

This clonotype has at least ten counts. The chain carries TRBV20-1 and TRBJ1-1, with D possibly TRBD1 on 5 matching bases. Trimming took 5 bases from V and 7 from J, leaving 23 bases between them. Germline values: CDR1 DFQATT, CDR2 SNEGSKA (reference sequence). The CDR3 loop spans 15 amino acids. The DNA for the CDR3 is TGCAGTGCTTTACGACAGACGCCCACAATTTTTGAAGCTTTCTTT. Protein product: CSALRQTPTIFEAFF.

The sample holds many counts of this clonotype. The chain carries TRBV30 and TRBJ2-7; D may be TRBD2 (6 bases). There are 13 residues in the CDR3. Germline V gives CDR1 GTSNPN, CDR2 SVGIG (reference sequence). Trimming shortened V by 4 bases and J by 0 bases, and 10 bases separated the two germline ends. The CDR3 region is CAWIGGSSYEQYF. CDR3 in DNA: TGTGCCTGGATAGGAGGGAGCTCCTACGAGCAGTACTTC. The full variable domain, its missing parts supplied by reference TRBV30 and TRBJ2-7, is SQTIHQWPATLVQPVGSPLSLECTVEGTSNPNLYWYRQAAGRGLQLLFYSVGIGQISSEVPQNLSASRPQDRQFILSSKKLLLSDSGFYLCAWIGGSSYEQYFGPGTRLTVT.

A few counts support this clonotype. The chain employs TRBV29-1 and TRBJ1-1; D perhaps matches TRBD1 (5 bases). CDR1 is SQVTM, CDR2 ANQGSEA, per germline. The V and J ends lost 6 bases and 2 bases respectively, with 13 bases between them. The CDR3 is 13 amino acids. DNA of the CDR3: TGCAGCGTCCCCGGGACGTTCAACACTGAAGCTTTCTTT. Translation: CSVPGTFNTEAFF.

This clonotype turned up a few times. CDR3 in amino acids: CATGTTGAYEQYF. CDR3 nucleotides: TGTGCCACCGGAACCACGGGAGCCTACGAGCAGTACTTC. The V and J genes are TRBV10-3 and TRBJ2-7; weak D call: TRBD2 (6 bases). In germline, CDR1 is ENHRY, CDR2 SYGVKD. The CDR3 consists of 13 residues. The V end lost 10 bases, the J end lost 2 bases, and 15 bases lay between the germline ends.

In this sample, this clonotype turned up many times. The CDR3 DNA reads as TGCGCCAGCAGCCCCGGCAGTAACTATGGCTACACCTTC. Its protein product is CASSPGSNYGYTF. This chain links TRBV4-3 with TRBJ1-2; the D is unclear. V was pared by 4 bases and J by 1 base, with 7 bases between. Germline V gene sequence: CDR1 LGHNA, CDR2 YSLEER. The CDR3 has 13 residues.

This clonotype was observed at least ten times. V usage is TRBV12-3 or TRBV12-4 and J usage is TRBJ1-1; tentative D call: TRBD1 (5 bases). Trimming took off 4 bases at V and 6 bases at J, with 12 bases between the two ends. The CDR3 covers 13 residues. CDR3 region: CASSSSGHAEAFF. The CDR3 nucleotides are TGTGCCAGCAGTTCGTCAGGGCACGCTGAAGCTTTCTTT.

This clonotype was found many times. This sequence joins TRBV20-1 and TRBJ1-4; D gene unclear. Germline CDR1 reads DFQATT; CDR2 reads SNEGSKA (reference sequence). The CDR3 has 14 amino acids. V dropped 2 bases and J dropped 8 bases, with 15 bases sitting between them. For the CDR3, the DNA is TGCAGTGCTAGACGGCCGGAATTCGAGGAAAAACTGTTTTTT. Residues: CSARRPEFEEKLFF.

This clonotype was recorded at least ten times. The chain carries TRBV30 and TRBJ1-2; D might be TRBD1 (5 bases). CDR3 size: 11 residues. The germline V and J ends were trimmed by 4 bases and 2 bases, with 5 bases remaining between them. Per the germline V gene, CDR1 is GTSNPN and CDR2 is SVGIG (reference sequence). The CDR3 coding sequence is TGTGCCTGGACAGGGAACTATGGCTACACCTTC. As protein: CAWTGNYGYTF.

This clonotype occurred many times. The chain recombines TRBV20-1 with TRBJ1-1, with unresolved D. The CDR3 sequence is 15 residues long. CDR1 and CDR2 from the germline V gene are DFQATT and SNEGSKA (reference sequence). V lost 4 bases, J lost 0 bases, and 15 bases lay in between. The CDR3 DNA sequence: TGCAGTGCTACCGACCCCCTTCACGTGAACACTGAAGCTTTCTTT. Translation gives CSATDPLHVNTEAFF.

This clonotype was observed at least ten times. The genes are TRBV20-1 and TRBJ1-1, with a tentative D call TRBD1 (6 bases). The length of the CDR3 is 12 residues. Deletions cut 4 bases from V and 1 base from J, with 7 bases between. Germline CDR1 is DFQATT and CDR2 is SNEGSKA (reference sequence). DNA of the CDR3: TGCAGTGCTATACAGGGGAACACTGAAGCTTTCTTT. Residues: CSAIQGNTEAFF.

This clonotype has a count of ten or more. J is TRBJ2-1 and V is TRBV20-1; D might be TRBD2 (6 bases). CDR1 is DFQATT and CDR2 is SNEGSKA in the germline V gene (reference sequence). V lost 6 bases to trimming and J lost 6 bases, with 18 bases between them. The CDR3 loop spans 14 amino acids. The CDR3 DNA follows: TGCAGTGCCCGGCGGGGTTCCGTGGTCAATGAGCAGTTCTTC. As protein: CSARRGSVVNEQFF.

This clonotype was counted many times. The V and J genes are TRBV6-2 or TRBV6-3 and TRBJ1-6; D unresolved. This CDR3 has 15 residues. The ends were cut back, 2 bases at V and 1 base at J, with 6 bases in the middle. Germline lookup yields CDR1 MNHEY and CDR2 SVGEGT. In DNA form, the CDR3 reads TGTGCCAGCAGTTACGGCGCGTCCTATAATTCACCCCTCCACTTT. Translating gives CASSYGASYNSPLHF.

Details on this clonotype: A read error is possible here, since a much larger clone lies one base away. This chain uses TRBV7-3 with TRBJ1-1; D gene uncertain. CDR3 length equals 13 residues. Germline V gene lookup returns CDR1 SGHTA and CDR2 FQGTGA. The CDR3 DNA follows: TGTACCAGCAGCTTAAACAGAAACACTGAAGCTTTCTTT. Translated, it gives CTSSLNRNTEAFF.

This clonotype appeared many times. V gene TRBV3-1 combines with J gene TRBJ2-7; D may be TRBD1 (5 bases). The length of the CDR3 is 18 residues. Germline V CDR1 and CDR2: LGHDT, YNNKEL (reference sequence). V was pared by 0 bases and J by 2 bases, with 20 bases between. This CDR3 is CASSQEEPGSIKTYEQYF. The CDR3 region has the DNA TGTGCCAGCAGCCAAGAAGAGCCAGGGTCTATTAAAACCTACGAGCAGTACTTC.

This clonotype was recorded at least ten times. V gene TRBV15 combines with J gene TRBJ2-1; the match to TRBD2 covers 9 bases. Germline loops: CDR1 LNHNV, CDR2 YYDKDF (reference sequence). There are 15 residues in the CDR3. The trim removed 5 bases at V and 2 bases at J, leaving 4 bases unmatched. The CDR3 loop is CATSLSGRPYNEQFF. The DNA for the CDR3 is TGTGCCACCAGCCTTAGCGGGAGACCCTACAATGAGCAGTTCTTC.

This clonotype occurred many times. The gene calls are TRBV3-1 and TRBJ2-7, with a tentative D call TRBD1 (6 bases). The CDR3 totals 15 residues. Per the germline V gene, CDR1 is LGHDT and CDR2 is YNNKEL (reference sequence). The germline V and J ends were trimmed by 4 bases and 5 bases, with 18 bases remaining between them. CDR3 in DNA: TGTGCCAGCAGCCTACAAGGACAGCCCTGGGACGAGCAGTACTTC. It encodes CASSLQGQPWDEQYF.